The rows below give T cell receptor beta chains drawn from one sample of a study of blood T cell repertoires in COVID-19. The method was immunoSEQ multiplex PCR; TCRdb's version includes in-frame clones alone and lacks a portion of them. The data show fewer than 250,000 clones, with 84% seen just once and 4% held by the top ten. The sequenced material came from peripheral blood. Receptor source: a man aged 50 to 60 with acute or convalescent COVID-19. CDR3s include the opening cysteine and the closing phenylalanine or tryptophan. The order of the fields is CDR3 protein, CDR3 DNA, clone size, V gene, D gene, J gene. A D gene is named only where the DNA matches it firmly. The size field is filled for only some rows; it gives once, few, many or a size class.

CASSLAPGTYEQYF	TGTGCCAGCAGCTTAGCCCCAGGGACCTACGAGCAGTACTTC	once	TRBV7-9	-	TRBJ2-7
CASSGGQRSGYTF	TGTGCCAGCAGCGGGGGACAGAGAAGTGGCTACACCTTC	-	TRBV7-3	TRBD1	TRBJ1-2
CASSIVEGASQPQHF	TGTGCCAGTAGTATAGTTGAGGGAGCCTCTCAGCCCCAGCATTTT	few	TRBV19	-	TRBJ1-5
CASSPATGSGELFF	TGTGCTAGCAGCCCAGCCACGGGGTCCGGGGAGCTGTTTTTT	-	TRBV7-7	-	TRBJ2-2
CASRVSGSTDTQYF	TGTGCCAGCAGGGTTAGCGGGAGCACGGATACGCAGTATTTT	-	TRBV2	TRBD2	TRBJ2-3
CASSQGPTQETQYF	TGTGCCAGCAGCCAAGGGCCCACCCAAGAGACCCAGTACTTC	-	TRBV3-1/TRBV3-2	-	TRBJ2-5
CASSPQTGEQFF	TGTGCCAGCAGTCCTCAAACCGGGGAGCAGTTCTTC	-	TRBV5-6	-	TRBJ2-1
CASSQISRRQWVTEAFF	TGCGCCAGCAGCCAAATTAGTAGGAGACAGTGGGTGACTGAAGCTTTCTTT	few	TRBV4-1	-	TRBJ1-1
CASSWTGARPSNQPQHF	TGTGCCAGCAGCTGGACAGGGGCCCGCCCGAGCAATCAGCCCCAGCATTTT	once	TRBV28	TRBD1	TRBJ1-5
CATSRAGLLQEDTIYF	TGTGCCACCAGCAGAGCCGGACTGCTCCAAGAAGACACCATATATTTT	-	TRBV15	-	TRBJ1-3
CASSPAAGNSYEQYF	TGTGCCAGCAGTCCAGCAGCAGGGAACTCCTACGAGCAGTACTTC	-	TRBV28	-	TRBJ2-7
CASSDRMDEQFF	TGCGCCAGCAGTGACAGAATGGATGAGCAGTTCTTC	-	TRBV10-1	-	TRBJ2-1
CASSLQGSYGYTF	TGTGCCAGCAGTCTACAGGGATCCTATGGCTACACCTTC	-	TRBV27	-	TRBJ1-2
CASSLGQGTDTQYF	TGTGCCAGCAGCCTCGGACAGGGCACAGATACGCAGTATTTT	-	TRBV7-9	TRBD1	TRBJ2-3
CASSRGSGNTGELFF	TGTGCCAGCAGCAGGGGTTCGGGGAACACCGGGGAGCTGTTTTTT	-	TRBV9	-	TRBJ2-2
CASRDSGGAHEQYF	TGTGCCAGCCGCGATAGCGGGGGGGCCCACGAGCAGTACTTC	-	TRBV6-5	TRBD2	TRBJ2-7
CASRLAGQGNQPQHF	TGTGCAAGTCGCTTAGCGGGCCAGGGGAATCAGCCCCAGCATTTT	-	TRBV12-2	-	TRBJ1-5
CASSPTDGEETQYF	TGCGCCAGCAGCCCCACCGACGGGGAAGAGACCCAGTACTTC	-	TRBV5-1	-	TRBJ2-5
CASSLDTGGYYNEQFF	TGTGCCAGCAGCTTAGATACAGGGGGCTACTACAATGAGCAGTTCTTC	-	TRBV11-3	TRBD1	TRBJ2-1